These T cell receptor beta chains were read from a single sample in a study of T cell responses to AZD1222 COVID-19 vaccine. The assay was immunoSEQ multiplex PCR, and TCRdb's table has in-frame clones only and misses some. The data contain 50,000 to 55,000 clones, about 91% of them singletons. The input for sequencing was peripheral blood, taken 28 days after the second AZD1222 dose. The receptor set was obtained from an adult who received the AZD1222 COVID-19 vaccine. Each CDR3 is given with its conserved first and last residue. A D gene is named only where the DNA matches it firmly. The size entry is marked missing in some rows and otherwise reads once, few, many or a size class.

TRBV15	TRBJ1-1	-	TRBD1	TGTGCCACCAGCAGAGATCGAGGACAGGGGGGCGGTGAAGCTTTCTTT	CATSRDRGQGGGEAFF
TRBV4-2	TRBJ2-7	once	-	TGTGCCAGCAGCCCCCTTCAATTCCAGGACGAAAAGGGATACGAGCAGTACTTC	CASSPLQFQDEKGYEQYF
TRBV11-3	TRBJ2-1	-	-	TGTGCCAGCAGCTTTAGGGCAAGCTCCTACAATGAGCAGTTCTTC	CASSFRASSYNEQFF
TRBV28	TRBJ1-1	-	-	TGTGCCAGCAAACCGACAGCGAACACTGAAGCTTTCTTT	CASKPTANTEAFF
TRBV19	TRBJ2-6	-	-	TGTGCCAGTAGCCCATTGCCCTTGACGGGGGCCGTCTCTGGGGCCAACGTCCTGACTTTC	CASSPLPLTGAVSGANVLTF
TRBV27	TRBJ2-7	-	TRBD1	TGTGCCAGCAGAGCACAGGGGGCGCTAGCGAAGTACTTC	CASRAQGALAKYF
TRBV21-1	TRBJ2-3	-	-	TGTGCCAGCAGCTCCTTACAGGGGGCGGTCGCAGATACGCAGTATTTT	CASSSLQGAVADTQYF
TRBV29-1	TRBJ2-7	-	-	TGCAGCGGAGGCAGGGACTCCTACGAGCAGTACTTC	CSGGRDSYEQYF
TRBV2	TRBJ2-1	-	-	TGTGCCAGCAGTATAAGCGGAAATGAGCAGTTCTTC	CASSISGNEQFF
TRBV6-5	TRBJ2-7	-	-	TGTGCCAGCGAAGGCACCGCCTACGTCTACGAGCAGTACTTC	CASEGTAYVYEQYF
TRBV30	TRBJ1-1	-	-	TGTGCCTGGAAATTGGGGTTGAACACTGAAGCTTTCTTT	CAWKLGLNTEAFF
TRBV29-1	TRBJ2-1	-	TRBD2	TGCAGCGTTGCAGGGACTACCCCCCGCAATGAGCAGTTCTTC	CSVAGTTPRNEQFF
TRBV19	TRBJ1-1	-	TRBD1	TGTGCCAGTAGCTCAACAGGGGTGAACACTGAAGCTTTCTTT	CASSSTGVNTEAFF
TRBV5-4	TRBJ1-3	-	-	TGTGCCAGCAGCTTGTTCGGGGGAAGTCGGATCGGAAACACCATATATTTT	CASSLFGGSRIGNTIYF
TRBV7-9	TRBJ2-2	-	-	TGTGCCAGCAGCTCGGACAGGAACACCGGGGAGCTGTTTTTT	CASSSDRNTGELFF
TRBV9	TRBJ2-2	-	-	TGTGCCAGCAGCGCCTCGACCGGGGAGCTGTTTTTT	CASSASTGELFF
TRBV19	TRBJ2-7	-	TRBD1	TGTGCCAGTAGTTTCCGGGACAGGGTGCCCGAGCAGTACTTC	CASSFRDRVPEQYF
TRBV7-2	TRBJ2-7	-	TRBD2	TGTGCCAGCAGCCTAGCCGCGGGACTAGGGCACGAGCAGTACTTC	CASSLAAGLGHEQYF